What follows are 18 T cell receptor beta chains derived from one specimen sequenced in a study of cytomegalovirus exposure and HLA in healthy donors. The primer mix had 60 Vbeta and 13 Jbeta primers. The protocol was immunoSEQ multiplex PCR, while the TCRdb copy is restricted to in-frame clones and leaves out a portion. The sample yields a few hundred thousand clones, around four fifths seen once. Source material: PBMCs. The receptors were sampled from a woman aged 45 to 65 in good health and CMV-seropositive.

This clone was picked up one time. The chain is built from TRBV28 and TRBJ2-7; 8 bases agree with TRBD1. CDR1 and CDR2 (germline): MDHEN, SYDVKM. This CDR3 has 15 residues. The V gene end was trimmed by 5 bases and the J gene end by 3 bases; junction bases not matched to a gene: 9. CDR3 region: CASSPPSTGDYEQYF. The CDR3 nucleotides are TGTGCCAGCAGTCCTCCCTCGACAGGGGACTACGAGCAGTACTTC.

This chain joins TRBV12-5 and TRBJ1-4, with TRBD1 matching 7 bases. The trim removed 2 bases at V and 0 bases at J, leaving 12 bases unmatched. The germline CDR1 and CDR2 sequences are LGHNT and FRNRAP. The CDR3 is 19 amino acids. The CDR3 is CASGLPPTGQGSTNEKLFF. The CDR3 DNA follows: TGTGCTAGTGGTTTGCCGCCGACAGGGCAGGGTTCAACTAATGAAAAACTGTTTTTT.

V gene TRBV9 combines with J gene TRBJ1-6; D is ambiguous. The CDR3 is made up of 14 amino acids. Looked up from germline, CDR1 is SGDLS and CDR2 is YYNGEE. The V and J ends lost 5 bases and 5 bases respectively, with 11 bases between them. CDR3 region: CASSSTADNSPLHF. Written as DNA, the CDR3 is TGTGCCAGCAGTTCGACGGCGGATAATTCACCCCTCCACTTT.

The genes are TRBV7-2 and TRBJ1-2, with D perhaps TRBD1 (5 bases). The CDR3 consists of 15 residues. Germline V gives CDR1 SGHTA, CDR2 FQGNSA. Deletions cut 1 base from V and 7 bases from J, with 16 bases between. CDR3 nucleotide sequence: TGTGCCAGCAGCTTAGTTCCAGGGATTAAGGGTGGCTACACCTTC. The encoded protein is CASSLVPGIKGGYTF. Full variable domain (remainder filled in from reference TRBV7-2 and TRBJ1-2): GAGVSQSPSNKVTEKGKDVELRCDPISGHTALYWYRQSLGQGLEFLIYFQGNSAPDKSGLPSDRFSAERTGGSVSTLTIQRTQQEDSAVYLCASSLVPGIKGGYTFGSGTRLTVV.

The chain couples TRBV27 to TRBJ2-5; 8 nucleotides align to TRBD2. The CDR3 is 15 amino acids. Germline trimming cut 3 bases from V and 5 bases from J; bases unmatched to any gene: 8. The germline gives CDR1 MNHEY, CDR2 SMNVEV (reference sequence). CDR3 amino acids: CASSLVGTRAETQYF. Here the CDR3 DNA reads TGTGCCAGCAGTTTGGTGGGGACTAGGGCGGAGACCCAGTACTTC.

V and J are TRBV6-5 and TRBJ1-5; D call uncertain. V was shortened by 10 bases and J by 4 bases, with 8 bases between the two germline ends. Germline V gene sequence: CDR1 MNHEY, CDR2 SVGAGI. CDR3 length: 11 residues. CDR3 in DNA: TGTGCCACCTTACAAAATCAGCCCCAGCATTTT. Encoded protein: CATLQNQPQHF.

The chain joins TRBV7-9 to TRBJ1-2; D unclear. The CDR3 spans 15 residues. V gave up 2 bases and J gave up 5 bases, with 15 bases separating them. Germline values: CDR1 SEHNR, CDR2 FQNEAQ (reference sequence). This CDR3 reads CASSLTQAIMYGYTF. The CDR3 nucleotides are TGTGCCAGCAGCTTAACTCAGGCGATAATGTATGGCTACACCTTC.

The gene calls are TRBV19 and TRBJ1-5; tentative D call: TRBD1 (5 bases). Between the trimmed V and J ends, which lost 5 bases and 6 bases, there was a span of 11 bases. Germline CDR1 is LNHDA and CDR2 is SQIVND (reference sequence). The CDR3 has 13 amino acids. The CDR3 is CASSFGGGQPQHF. CDR3 DNA sequence: TGTGCCAGTAGTTTCGGGGGAGGTCAGCCCCAGCATTTT.

The chain combines TRBV27 with TRBJ2-7, with TRBD1 matching 7 bases. V shed 5 bases and J 1 base; nucleotides not matched to a gene: 5. From germline, CDR1 is MNHEY and CDR2 SMNVEV (reference sequence). The CDR3 loop spans 14 amino acids. The CDR3 nucleotides are TGTGCCAGCAGTCGACAGGGCGCTTCCTACGAGCAGTACTTC. Protein: CASSRQGASYEQYF.

The chain employs TRBV5-6 and TRBJ1-2, with no clear D. This CDR3 contains 14 residues. V was trimmed by 7 bases and J by 6 bases, leaving 19 bases between them. The germline gives CDR1 SGHDT, CDR2 YYEEEE. The CDR3 DNA sequence: TGTGCCAGCCCCTACCGCATGTGGAGGAATGGCTACACCTTC. Translation: CASPYRMWRNGYTF.

The chain is built from TRBV27 and TRBJ1-2, with 7 bases that match TRBD1. The CDR3 has 13 amino acids. Unmatched junction bases numbered 2, after V lost 3 bases and J lost 4 bases. Germline V lookup: CDR1 MNHEY, CDR2 SMNVEV (reference sequence). The CDR3 DNA sequence: TGTGCCAGCAGTTTCGACAGGGCCTATGGCTACACCTTC. Translating gives CASSFDRAYGYTF.

To note about this clone: Germline and junction disagree at one end, which may indicate a read error. The chain employs TRBV27 and TRBJ1-2, with 7 nucleotides matching TRBD1. Germline CDR1 MNHEY, CDR2 SMNVEV (reference sequence). The length of the CDR3 is 15 residues. The CDR3 protein is CASSLNRGFNYGYTF. CDR3 bases: TGTGCCAGCAGTTTAAACAGGGGATTTAACTACGGCTACACCTTC.

This clone was counted a single time. The V and J genes are TRBV29-1 and TRBJ2-5, with TRBD2 as a possible D gene (6 bases). The DNA matches TRBJ2-7 better at its end, which makes the J call doubtful. This CDR3 has 12 amino acids. In germline, CDR1 is SQVTM, CDR2 ANQGSEA. CDR3: CSVEGGEYEQYF. Here the CDR3 DNA reads TGCAGCGTTGAAGGGGGGGAGTACGAGCAGTACTTC.

This clone was found once. V and J are TRBV19 and TRBJ2-7; TRBD2 agrees at 13 bases. This CDR3 comprises 16 residues. V lost 6 bases, J lost 4 bases, and 9 bases stayed unmatched. The germline gives CDR1 LNHDA, CDR2 SQIVND (reference sequence). CDR3 protein: CASSEMGLAGRYEQYF. CDR3 nucleotides: TGTGCCAGTAGCGAGATGGGACTAGCGGGGAGGTACGAGCAGTACTTC.

The CDR3 sequence is CSVRDFTFMNTEAFF. CDR3 coding DNA: TGCAGCGTCCGGGACTTTACCTTCATGAACACTGAAGCTTTCTTT. J is TRBJ1-1 and V is TRBV29-1, with D tentatively TRBD1 (5 bases). This CDR3 has 15 residues. The germline V gene has CDR1 SQVTM and CDR2 ANQGSEA. The ends were cut back, 6 bases at V and 0 bases at J, with 17 bases in the middle.

The chain joins TRBV6-5 to TRBJ2-3; TRBD1 matches at 8 bases. The junction had 8 bases not matched to a gene; V was cut back by 10 bases and J by 2 bases. Germline assignment: CDR1 MNHEY and CDR2 SVGAGI. The CDR3 contains 14 residues. The CDR3 loop is CATQEDRVTDTQYF. The CDR3 nucleotides read TGTGCCACCCAGGAGGACAGGGTCACAGATACGCAGTATTTT.

The chain links TRBV13 to TRBJ2-5; a possible D gene is TRBD2 (6 bases). CDR3 length equals 19 residues. V was shortened by 5 bases and J by 0 bases, with 25 bases between the two germline ends. Germline loops: CDR1 PRHDT, CDR2 FYEKMQ (reference sequence). The CDR3 DNA is TGTGCCAGCAGCCCGGACGGAAGTTACGATCCGGGGGACCAAGAGACCCAGTACTTC. Protein product: CASSPDGSYDPGDQETQYF.

The chain employs TRBV5-1 and TRBJ2-1; 12 bases match TRBD2. V was clipped by 3 bases and J by 5 bases; unmatched bases: 3. This CDR3 is built from 15 residues. The germline V gene encodes CDR1 SGHRS and CDR2 YFSETQ. CDR3 region: CASSSTSGGNNEQFF. CDR3 nucleotides: TGCGCCAGCAGCTCGACTAGCGGGGGAAACAATGAGCAGTTCTTC.